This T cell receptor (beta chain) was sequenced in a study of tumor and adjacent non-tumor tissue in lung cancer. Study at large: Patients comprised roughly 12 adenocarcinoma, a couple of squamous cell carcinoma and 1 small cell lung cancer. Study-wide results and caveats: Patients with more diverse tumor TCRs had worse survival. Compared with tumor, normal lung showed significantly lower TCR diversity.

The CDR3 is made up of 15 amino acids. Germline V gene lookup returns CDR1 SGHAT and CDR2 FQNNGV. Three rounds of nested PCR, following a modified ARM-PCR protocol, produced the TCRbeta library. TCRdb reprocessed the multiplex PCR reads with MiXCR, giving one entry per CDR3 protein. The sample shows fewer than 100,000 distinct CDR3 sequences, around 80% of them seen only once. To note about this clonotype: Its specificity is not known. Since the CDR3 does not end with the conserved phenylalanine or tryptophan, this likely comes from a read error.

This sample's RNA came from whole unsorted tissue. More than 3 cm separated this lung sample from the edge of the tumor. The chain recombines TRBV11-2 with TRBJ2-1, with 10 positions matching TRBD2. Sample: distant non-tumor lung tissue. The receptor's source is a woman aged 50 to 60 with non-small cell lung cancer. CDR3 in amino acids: CASSSSGSWYNEQFL. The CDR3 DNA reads TGTGCTAGCAGCTCTAGCGGGAGTTGGTATAATGAGCAGTTCCTC.